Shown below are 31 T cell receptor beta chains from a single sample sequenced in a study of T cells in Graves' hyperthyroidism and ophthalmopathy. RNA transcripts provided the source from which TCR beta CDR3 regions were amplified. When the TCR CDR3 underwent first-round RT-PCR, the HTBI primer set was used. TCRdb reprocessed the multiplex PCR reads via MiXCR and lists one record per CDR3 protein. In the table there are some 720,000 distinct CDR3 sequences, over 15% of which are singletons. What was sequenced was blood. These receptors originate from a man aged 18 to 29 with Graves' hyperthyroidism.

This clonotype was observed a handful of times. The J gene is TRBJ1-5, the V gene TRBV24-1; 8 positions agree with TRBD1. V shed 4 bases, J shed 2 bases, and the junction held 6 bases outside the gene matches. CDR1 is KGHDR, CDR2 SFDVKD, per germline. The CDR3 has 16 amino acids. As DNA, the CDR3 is TGTGCCACCAGTGAGAGTCAGGGGGCTGGCAATCAGCCCCAGCATTTT. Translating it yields CATSESQGAGNQPQHF.

CDR3 in DNA: TGTGCCAGCAGCCAAGTAGCTAGCGGGGTTTACAATGAGCAGTTCTTC. It codes for CASSQVASGVYNEQFF. The chain combines TRBV3-1 with TRBJ2-1; 9 nucleotides agree with TRBD2. V lost 1 base to trimming and J lost 4 bases; unmatched junction nucleotides: 5. This CDR3 region has 16 residues. Germline V gives CDR1 LGHDT, CDR2 YNNKEL (reference sequence).

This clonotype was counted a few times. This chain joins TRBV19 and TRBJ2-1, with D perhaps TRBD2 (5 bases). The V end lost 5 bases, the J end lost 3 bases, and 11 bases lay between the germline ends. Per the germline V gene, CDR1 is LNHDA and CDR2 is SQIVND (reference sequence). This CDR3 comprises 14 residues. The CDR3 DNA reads TGTGCCAGTAGTTGGAGGAGAAACTACAATGAGCAGTTCTTC. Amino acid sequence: CASSWRRNYNEQFF.

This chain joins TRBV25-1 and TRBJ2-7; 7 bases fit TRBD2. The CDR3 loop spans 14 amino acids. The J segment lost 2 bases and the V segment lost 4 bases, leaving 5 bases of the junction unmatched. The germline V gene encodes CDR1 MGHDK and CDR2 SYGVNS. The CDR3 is CASSGWGGTYEQYF. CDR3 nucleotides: TGTGCCAGCAGTGGTTGGGGGGGGACCTACGAGCAGTACTTC.

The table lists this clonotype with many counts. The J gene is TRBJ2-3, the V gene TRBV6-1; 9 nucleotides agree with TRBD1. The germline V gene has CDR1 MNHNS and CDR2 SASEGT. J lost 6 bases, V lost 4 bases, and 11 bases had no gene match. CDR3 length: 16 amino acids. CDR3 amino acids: CASSGSGTGKGDTQYF. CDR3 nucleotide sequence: TGTGCCAGCAGTGGCTCCGGGACAGGGAAGGGGGATACGCAGTATTTT.

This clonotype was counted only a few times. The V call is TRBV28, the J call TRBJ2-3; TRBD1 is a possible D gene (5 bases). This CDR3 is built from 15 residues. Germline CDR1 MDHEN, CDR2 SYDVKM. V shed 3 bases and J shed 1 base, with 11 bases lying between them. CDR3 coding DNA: TGTGCCAGCAGTTTGGTAGTAGGGGGCACAGATACGCAGTATTTT. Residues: CASSLVVGGTDTQYF.

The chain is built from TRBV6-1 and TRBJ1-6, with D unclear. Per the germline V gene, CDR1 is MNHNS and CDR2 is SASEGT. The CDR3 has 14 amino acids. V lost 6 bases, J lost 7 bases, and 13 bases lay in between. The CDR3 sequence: CASSLGNRNSPLHF. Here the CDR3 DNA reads TGTGCCAGCAGCCTGGGGAACCGAAATTCACCCCTCCACTTT.

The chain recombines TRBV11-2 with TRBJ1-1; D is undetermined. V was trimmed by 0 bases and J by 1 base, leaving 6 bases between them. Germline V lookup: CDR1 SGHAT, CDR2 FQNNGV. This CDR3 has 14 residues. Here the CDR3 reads CASSLEAANTEAFF. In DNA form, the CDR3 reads TGTGCCAGCAGCTTAGAGGCAGCGAACACTGAAGCTTTCTTT.

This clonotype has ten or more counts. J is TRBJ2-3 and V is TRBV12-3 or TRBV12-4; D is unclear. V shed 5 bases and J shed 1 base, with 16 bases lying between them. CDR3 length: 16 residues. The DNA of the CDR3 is TGTGCCAGCAGTCCCAGCCCTGTGGCTGGCACAGATACGCAGTATTTT. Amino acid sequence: CASSPSPVAGTDTQYF.

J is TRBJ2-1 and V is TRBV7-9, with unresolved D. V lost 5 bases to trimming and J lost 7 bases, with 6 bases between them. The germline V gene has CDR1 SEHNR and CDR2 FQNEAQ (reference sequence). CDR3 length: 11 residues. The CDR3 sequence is CASSGANEQFF. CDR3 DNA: TGTGCCAGCAGCGGCGCGAATGAGCAGTTCTTC.

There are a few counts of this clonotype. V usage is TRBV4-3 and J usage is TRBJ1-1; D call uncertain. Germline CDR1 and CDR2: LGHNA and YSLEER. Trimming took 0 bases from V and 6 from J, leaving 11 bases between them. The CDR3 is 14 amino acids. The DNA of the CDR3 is TGCGCCAGCAGCCAAGATACCCCAGCCCCTGAAGCTTTCTTT. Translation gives CASSQDTPAPEAFF.

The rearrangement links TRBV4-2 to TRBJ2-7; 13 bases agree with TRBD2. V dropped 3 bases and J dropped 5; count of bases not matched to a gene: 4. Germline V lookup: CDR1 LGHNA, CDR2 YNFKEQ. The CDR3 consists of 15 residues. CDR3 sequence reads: CASSQGTSGNHEQYF. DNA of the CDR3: TGTGCCAGCAGCCAGGGGACTAGCGGGAACCACGAGCAGTACTTC.

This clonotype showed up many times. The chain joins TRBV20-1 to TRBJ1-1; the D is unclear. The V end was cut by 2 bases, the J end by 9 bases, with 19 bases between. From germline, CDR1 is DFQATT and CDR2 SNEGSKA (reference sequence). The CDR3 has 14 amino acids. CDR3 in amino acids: CSARFPEQALKAFF. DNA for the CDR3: TGCAGTGCTAGATTCCCCGAGCAAGCCCTTAAAGCTTTCTTT.

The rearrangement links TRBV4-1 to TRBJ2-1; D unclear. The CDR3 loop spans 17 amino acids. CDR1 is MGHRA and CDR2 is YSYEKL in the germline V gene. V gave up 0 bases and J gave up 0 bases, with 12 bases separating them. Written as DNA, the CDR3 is TGCGCCAGCAGCCAAGATACCCGGCCTAACTCCTACAATGAGCAGTTCTTC. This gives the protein CASSQDTRPNSYNEQFF.

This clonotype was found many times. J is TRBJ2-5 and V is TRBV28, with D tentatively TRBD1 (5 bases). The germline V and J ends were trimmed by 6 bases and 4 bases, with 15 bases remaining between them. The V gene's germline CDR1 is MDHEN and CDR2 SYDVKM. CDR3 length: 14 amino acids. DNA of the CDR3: TGTGCCAGCAGACGACCAGGGTACGGAGAGACCCAGTACTTC. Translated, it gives CASRRPGYGETQYF.

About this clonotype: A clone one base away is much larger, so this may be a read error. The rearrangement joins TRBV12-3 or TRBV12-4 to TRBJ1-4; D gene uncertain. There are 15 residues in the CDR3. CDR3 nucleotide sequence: TGTGCCAGCAGTCCCCAACAAAGCCCCAATGAAAAACGGTTTTTT. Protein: CASSPQQSPNEKRFF.

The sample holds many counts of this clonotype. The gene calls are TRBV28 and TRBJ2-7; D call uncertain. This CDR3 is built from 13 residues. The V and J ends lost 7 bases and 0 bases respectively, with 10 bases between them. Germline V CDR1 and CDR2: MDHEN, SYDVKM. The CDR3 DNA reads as TGTGCCAGCATGGATTTACCCTCCTACGAGCAGTACTTC. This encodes CASMDLPSYEQYF.

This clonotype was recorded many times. CDR3 sequence (DNA): TGTGCCAGCAGTGAAGAAGGTAGCGGGAGGGCACAGGAGTGGCAGTATTTT. This codes for CASSEEGSGRAQEWQYF. This sequence joins TRBV2 and TRBJ2-3, with 11 nucleotides matching TRBD2. The V gene end was trimmed by 1 base and the J gene end by 11 bases; junction bases not matched to a gene: 14. The CDR3 has 17 amino acids. Germline CDR1 and CDR2: SNHLY and FYNNEI.

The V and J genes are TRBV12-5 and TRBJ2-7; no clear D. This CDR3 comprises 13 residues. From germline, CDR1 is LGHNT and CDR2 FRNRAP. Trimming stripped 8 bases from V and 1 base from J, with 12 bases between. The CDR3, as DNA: TGTGCTAGTAACGGACGGGTGTCCTACGAGCAGTACTTC. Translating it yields CASNGRVSYEQYF.

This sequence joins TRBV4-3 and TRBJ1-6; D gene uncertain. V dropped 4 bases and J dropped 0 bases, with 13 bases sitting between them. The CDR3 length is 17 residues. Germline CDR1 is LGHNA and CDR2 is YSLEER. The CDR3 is CASSRAIQSSYNSPLHF. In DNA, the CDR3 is TGCGCCAGCAGCCGAGCCATACAGAGCTCCTATAATTCACCCCTCCACTTT.

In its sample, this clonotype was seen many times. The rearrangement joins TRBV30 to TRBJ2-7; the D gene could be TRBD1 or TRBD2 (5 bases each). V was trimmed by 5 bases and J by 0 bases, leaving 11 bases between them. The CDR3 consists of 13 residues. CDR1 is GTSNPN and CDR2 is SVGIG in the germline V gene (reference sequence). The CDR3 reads CAWDGTFSYEQYF. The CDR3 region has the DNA TGTGCCTGGGACGGGACCTTCTCCTACGAGCAGTACTTC.

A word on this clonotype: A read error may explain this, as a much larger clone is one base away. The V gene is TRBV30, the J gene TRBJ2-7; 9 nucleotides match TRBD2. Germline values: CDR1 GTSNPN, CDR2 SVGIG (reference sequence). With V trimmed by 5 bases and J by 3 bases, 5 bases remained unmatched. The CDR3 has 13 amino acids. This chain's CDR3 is CAWPGTSSYEQYF. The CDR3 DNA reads TGTGCCTGGCCCGGGACTAGCAGCTACGAGCAGTACTTC.

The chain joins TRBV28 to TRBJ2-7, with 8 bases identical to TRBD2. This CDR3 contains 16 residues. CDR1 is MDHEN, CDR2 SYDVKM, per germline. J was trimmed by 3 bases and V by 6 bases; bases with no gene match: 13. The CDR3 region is CASRPPFDSGNYEQYF. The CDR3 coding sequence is TGTGCCAGCAGGCCTCCCTTTGATAGCGGGAACTACGAGCAGTACTTC.

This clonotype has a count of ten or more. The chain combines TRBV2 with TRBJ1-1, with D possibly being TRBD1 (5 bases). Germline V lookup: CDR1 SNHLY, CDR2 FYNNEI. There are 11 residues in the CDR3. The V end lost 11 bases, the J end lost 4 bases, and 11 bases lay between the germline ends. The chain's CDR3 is CASGRGTEAFF. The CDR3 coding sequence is TGTGCCTCAGGAAGGGGCACTGAAGCTTTCTTT. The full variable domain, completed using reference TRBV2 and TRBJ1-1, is EPEVTQTPSHQVTQMGQEVILRCVPISNHLYFYWYRQILGQKVEFLVSFYNNEISEKSEIFDDQFSVERPDGSNFTLKIRSTKLEDSAMYFCASGRGTEAFFGQGTRLTVV.

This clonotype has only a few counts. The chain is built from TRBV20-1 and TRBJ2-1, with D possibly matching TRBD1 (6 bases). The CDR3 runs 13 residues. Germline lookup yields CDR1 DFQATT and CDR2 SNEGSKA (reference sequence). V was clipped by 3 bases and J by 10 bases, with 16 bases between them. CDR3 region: CSARRTGSREQFF. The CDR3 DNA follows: TGCAGTGCTAGGAGAACAGGGAGCCGGGAGCAGTTCTTC.

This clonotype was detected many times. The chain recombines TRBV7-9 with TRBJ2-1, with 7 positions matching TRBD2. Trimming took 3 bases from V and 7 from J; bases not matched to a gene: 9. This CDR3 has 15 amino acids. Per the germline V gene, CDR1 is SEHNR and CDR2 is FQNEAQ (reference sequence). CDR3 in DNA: TGTGCCAGCAGCTTGTTTAGCGGGCTGGGGAATGAGCAGTTCTTC. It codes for CASSLFSGLGNEQFF.

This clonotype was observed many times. The CDR3 loop reads CASSDEGGYADEAFF. CDR3 DNA sequence: TGTGCCAGCAGTGATGAAGGGGGCTATGCGGATGAAGCTTTCTTT. V gene TRBV2 combines with J gene TRBJ1-1, with TRBD1 matching over 7 bases. There are 15 residues in the CDR3. The V gene end was trimmed by 3 bases and the J gene end by 7 bases; junction bases not matched to a gene: 11. Per germline, CDR1 SNHLY and CDR2 FYNNEI.

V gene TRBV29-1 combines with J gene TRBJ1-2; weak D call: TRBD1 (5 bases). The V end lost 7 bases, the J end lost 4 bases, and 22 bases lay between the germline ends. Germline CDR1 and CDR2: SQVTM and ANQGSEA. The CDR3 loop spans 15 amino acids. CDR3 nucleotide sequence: TGCAGCGCCCCGACGTGGGGCGAGGTCCGCTATGGCTACACCTTC. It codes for CSAPTWGEVRYGYTF. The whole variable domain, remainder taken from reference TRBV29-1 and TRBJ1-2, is SAVISQKPSRDICQRGTSLTIQCQVDSQVTMMFWYRQQPGQSLTLIATANQGSEATYESGFVIDKFPISRPNLTFSTLTVSNMSPEDSSIYLCSAPTWGEVRYGYTFGSGTRLTVV.

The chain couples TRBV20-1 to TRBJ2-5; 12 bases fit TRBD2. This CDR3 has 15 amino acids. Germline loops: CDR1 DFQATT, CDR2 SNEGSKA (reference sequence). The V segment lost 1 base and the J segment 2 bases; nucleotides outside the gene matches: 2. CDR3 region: CSARASGRVQETQYF. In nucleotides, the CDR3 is TGCAGTGCTAGAGCTAGCGGGAGGGTACAAGAGACCCAGTACTTC.

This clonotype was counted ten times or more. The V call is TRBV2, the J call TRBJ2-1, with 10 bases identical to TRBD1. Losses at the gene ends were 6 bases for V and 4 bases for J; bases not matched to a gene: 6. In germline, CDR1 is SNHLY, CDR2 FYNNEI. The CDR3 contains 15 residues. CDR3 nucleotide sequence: TGTGCCAGCAGGGGGACAGGGGACCCGTACAATGAGCAGTTCTTC. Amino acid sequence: CASRGTGDPYNEQFF. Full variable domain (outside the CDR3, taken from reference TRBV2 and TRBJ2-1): EPEVTQTPSHQVTQMGQEVILRCVPISNHLYFYWYRQILGQKVEFLVSFYNNEISEKSEIFDDQFSVERPDGSNFTLKIRSTKLEDSAMYFCASRGTGDPYNEQFFGPGTRLTVL.

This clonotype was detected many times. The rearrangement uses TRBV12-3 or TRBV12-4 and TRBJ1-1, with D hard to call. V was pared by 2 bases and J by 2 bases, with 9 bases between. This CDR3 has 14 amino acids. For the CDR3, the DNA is TGTGCCAGCAGTTTACGTCAGGCAAACACTGAAGCTTTCTTT. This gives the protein CASSLRQANTEAFF.